Presented here are 7 T cell receptor beta chains from one specimen sequenced in a study of blood T cells in healthy people across ages. Combining a sample-barcoded 5' primer with a J-beta primer mix, a second PCR ran for about 6 to 12 cycles. TCRdb reprocessed the 5' RACE reads with MiXCR, giving one entry per CDR3 protein. The data contain fewer than 2,000,000 distinct CDR3 sequences, 30% to 40% of them seen just once; the ten biggest clones take up roughly 23%. The sequenced sample was blood. Every receptor here comes from a human donor in good health.

This clonotype was seen repeatedly, ten times or more. The chain joins TRBV20-1 to TRBJ2-1; a weak D match, TRBD1 (6 bases). Germline V gives CDR1 DFQATT, CDR2 SNEGSKA (reference sequence). With 1 base removed from V and 4 bases from J, the gap between germline ends came to 14 bases. The CDR3 contains 15 residues. Here the CDR3 reads CSARAGTPFYNEQFF. The CDR3 bases are TGCAGTGCTAGAGCCGGGACACCTTTTTACAATGAGCAGTTCTTC.

This clonotype was counted only a few times. This chain links TRBV6-5 with TRBJ1-2, with TRBD1 identical over 12 bases. CDR3 length: 16 amino acids. Germline CDR1 reads MNHEY; CDR2 reads SVGAGI. V lost 2 bases and J lost 6; bases outside the gene matches: 7. CDR3 DNA sequence: TGTGCCAGCAGTTACGCAACGGGACAGGGGGCGGATGGCTACACCTTC. This sequence encodes CASSYATGQGADGYTF.

The chain carries TRBV6-6 and TRBJ2-1; D is uncertain. V was pared by 1 base and J by 6 bases, with 4 bases between. CDR3 length: 12 amino acids. The germline CDR1 and CDR2 sequences are MNHNY and SVGAGI (reference sequence). CDR3: CASSYFRNEQFF. CDR3 sequence (DNA): TGTGCCAGCAGTTACTTCCGCAATGAGCAGTTCTTC.

This clonotype was counted only a few times. The chain joins TRBV6-2 or TRBV6-3 to TRBJ2-5; 8 bases match TRBD1. V trimming: 2 bases; J trimming: 11 bases; junction bases outside the gene matches: 13. The V gene's germline CDR1 is MNHEY and CDR2 SVGEGT. There are 15 residues in the CDR3. CDR3 region: CASSYPDRVTGEQYF. For the CDR3, the DNA is TGTGCCAGCAGTTACCCGGACAGGGTAACGGGTGAGCAGTACTTC.

The table lists this clonotype with a few counts. V usage is TRBV6-2 or TRBV6-3 and J usage is TRBJ2-1; D gene ambiguous. The CDR3 length is 15 residues. Germline CDR1 and CDR2: MNHEY and SVGEGT. V was clipped by 2 bases and J by 3 bases, with 11 bases between them. The CDR3: CASSYVDFNYNEQFF. The CDR3 DNA follows: TGTGCCAGCAGTTACGTGGATTTCAACTACAATGAGCAGTTCTTC.

This sequence joins TRBV9 and TRBJ2-7; TRBD2 matches at 9 bases. There are 15 residues in the CDR3. The V gene's germline CDR1 is SGDLS and CDR2 YYNGEE. With V trimmed by 5 bases and J by 2 bases, 8 bases remained unmatched. This CDR3 reads CASSDEAGGPYEQYF. As DNA, the CDR3 is TGTGCCAGCAGTGACGAAGCGGGGGGCCCCTACGAGCAGTACTTC.

This chain joins TRBV9 and TRBJ2-7; D unclear. V lost 0 bases and J lost 5, with 12 bases in between. There are 14 residues in the CDR3. Germline values: CDR1 SGDLS, CDR2 YYNGEE. The DNA for the CDR3 is TGTGCCAGCAGCGTAGCCCCCATAACCCACGAGCAGTACTTC. It translates to CASSVAPITHEQYF.